Described below is a single T cell receptor beta chain sequence and its context. This sample is drawn from a study of blood T cell repertoires in COVID-19. Across the study: Material from acute and convalescent COVID-19 was sourced from the United States, Italy and Spain. PBMCs, B-cell-depleted T cells, or T cells provided the cDNA or gDNA that made up the material.

Authors' analysis steps: Reference gene primer amplification yielded estimated nucleated cell counts. Generated by immunoSEQ multiplex PCR, the TCRdb table keeps only in-frame clones and is missing some. The V and J calls and clone size were taken over from that table, and D and trimming were inferred from the DNA. This table has fewer than 85,000 clones, 70% to 90% appearing once. V was cut by 8 bases and J by 0 bases, with 5 bases left in between. Germline V gene lookup returns CDR1 ENHRY and CDR2 SYGVKD. The CDR3 has 12 amino acids. Sequencing was done on a sample of peripheral blood. V usage is TRBV10-3 and J usage is TRBJ1-3; no clear D gene. The source is a middle-aged man with active COVID-19. CDR3 protein: CAIESSGNTIYF. CDR3 in DNA: TGTGCCATCGAGAGCTCTGGAAACACCATATATTTT.